This TCR beta chain was obtained from a study of vaccination and CD4 T cells after COVID-19. The Oncomine TCR Beta short-read assay was applied to DNA of cultured CD4+ T cells. The authors extracted genomic DNA from cultured CD4+ T cells. TCRdb fed the PCR reads into MiXCR, producing one record per CDR3 protein. The sample shows fewer than 15,000 distinct CDR3 sequences, about 67% of them seen only once. The ends were cut back, 6 bases at V and 5 bases at J, with 16 bases in the middle. Looked up from germline, CDR1 is DFQATT and CDR2 is SNEGSKA (reference sequence). The CDR3 runs to 13 residues. The study's findings and limits: Among reactive clones from convalescent patients, a median around 90% appeared only post-vaccination.

Turning to this clonotype: Its cognate antigen is unknown.

Treatment given: approximately 11-day PBMC culture with coronavirus spike peptide pools or control peptides (ViraFEST assay). The medium had half its volume replaced with fresh IL-2 medium on days 3 and 7. The source is a human donor who had recovered from COVID-19. The sample taken for sequencing was CD4+ T cells from blood, cultured in vitro. The chain recombines TRBV20-1 with TRBJ2-5, with D maybe TRBD2 (5 bases). The CDR3 is CSARPRGMETQYF. CDR3 bases: TGCAGTGCAAGACCCCGGGGAATGGAGACCCAGTACTTC.